This TCR beta chain appears in the sequencing data of a study of T cell responses to AZD1222 COVID-19 vaccine. Study observations and caveats: A rise in Spike-specific TCR breadth and depth followed two AZD1222 doses. Per reports, nearly half of all spike-specific TCRs target regions that are unmutated in variants. Seropositive at baseline were only a handful of AZD1222 recipients. A mostly white British donor set with more females was recruited, and clonal diversity was possibly underestimated.

The protocol was immunoSEQ multiplex PCR, while the TCRdb copy is restricted to in-frame clones and leaves out a portion. The repertoire has approximately 150,000 clones, about 91% of them found once; the top ten carry less than 4.5%. To note about this clone: No antigen is known for it.

The ends were cut back, 4 bases at V and 7 bases at J, with 14 bases in the middle. Per the germline V gene, CDR1 is KGHDR and CDR2 is SFDVKD. The CDR3 runs to 14 residues. Material: peripheral blood, obtained on day 0 of MenACWY control vaccination. This TCR was recovered from an adult in good health. The V call is TRBV24-1, the J call TRBJ2-3; D uncertain. Here the CDR3 reads CATSDPNSINTQYF. The CDR3 region has the DNA TGTGCCACCAGTGACCCAAACTCTATTAATACGCAGTATTTT.